Described below is a single TCR beta chain sequence and its context. As yet, its antigen is unknown. With the Oncomine TCR Beta short-read assay, DNA from cultured CD4+ T cells was sequenced. TCRdb processed the PCR reads anew with MiXCR; each CDR3 protein has one entry. The data contain under 4,000 distinct CDR3 sequences, 17% of them singletons. The sample originates from a study of vaccination and CD4 T cells after COVID-19. Study-wide context: Between diagnosis and the drawing of post-COVID samples lay a median around 98 days (range 35 to 161). Cells were stimulated with overlapping spike peptide pools from SARS-CoV-2, HCoV-NL63, HCoV-OC43 and HCoV-229E.

Treatment specified: roughly ten-day PBMC culture with coronavirus spike peptide pools or control peptides (ViraFEST assay). CDR3 length: 15 residues. V dropped 5 bases and J dropped 3 bases, with 14 bases sitting between them. The receptor's source is a human donor who had recovered from COVID-19. The specimen sequenced was CD4+ T cells from blood, cultured in vitro. This chain connects TRBV12-3 or TRBV12-4 to TRBJ1-3; D is perhaps TRBD1 (5 bases). The CDR3 sequence: CASSRNQGLGNTIYF. In DNA form, the CDR3 reads TGTGCCAGCAGTAGGAACCAGGGCCTTGGAAACACCATATATTTT.